These 15 T cell receptor beta chains were all obtained from the same sample, sequenced in a study of regulatory T cells in long-lasting Graves disease. Construction of the TCR beta libraries employed iRepertoire HTBI primers in conjunction with Arm-PCR of CDR3 regions. MiXCR, run by TCRdb on the multiplex PCR reads, gives a single entry per CDR3 protein. The data show about 540,000 distinct CDR3 sequences, roughly 14% seen once. Time point in this sample: newly diagnosed GD, antithyroid drugs for less than 3 months. Following extraction of RNA from PBMCs, that RNA was used to make the TCR library. This same sample was also part of a study on T cells in Graves' hyperthyroidism and ophthalmopathy.

Source: peripheral blood mononuclear cells (PBMCs), taken at new diagnosis, from a patient treated with antithyroid drugs. The origin of the receptors is a man aged 25-45 years with Graves disease.

This clonotype was recorded many times. The chain has TRBV15 and TRBJ2-3; 8 bases fit TRBD1. CDR3 size: 13 residues. V gave up 3 bases and J gave up 6 bases; unmatched junction bases: 2. Looked up from germline, CDR1 is LNHNV and CDR2 is YYDKDF (reference sequence). CDR3 sequence reads: CATSRGQEDTQYF. CDR3 DNA: TGTGCCACCAGCAGGGGACAGGAGGATACGCAGTATTTT.

In its sample, this clonotype was seen many times. The chain couples TRBV11-2 to TRBJ2-2, with D uncertain. Trimming shortened V by 1 base and J by 3 bases, and 9 bases separated the two germline ends. This CDR3 has 15 amino acids. CDR1 and CDR2 from the germline V gene are SGHAT and FQNNGV. The CDR3 DNA reads TGTGCCAGCAGCTTAGGTCCCTGGGACACCGGGGAGCTGTTTTTT. Protein: CASSLGPWDTGELFF. Based on the CDR3 plus reference TRBV11-2 and TRBJ2-2, the full variable domain is EAGVAQSPRYKIIEKRQSVAFWCNPISGHATLYWYQQILGQGPKLLIQFQNNGVVDDSQLPKDRFSAERLKGVDSTLKIQPAKLEDSAVYLCASSLGPWDTGELFFGEGSRLTVL.

This clonotype occurred many times. The V gene is TRBV28, the J gene TRBJ1-2; the D gene is possibly TRBD1 (5 bases). Germline assignment: CDR1 MDHEN and CDR2 SYDVKM. The CDR3 runs to 12 residues. Trimming pared 8 bases from V and 7 bases from J, leaving 14 bases between. The CDR3 sequence is CASSQAQGGYTF. CDR3 nucleotides: TGTGCCAGCTCCCAGGCCCAGGGTGGCTACACCTTC.

This clonotype was seen more than once but under ten times. CDR3 protein: CASSVVGATDNEQFF. The CDR3 bases are TGTGCCAGCAGCGTAGTCGGGGCTACAGACAATGAGCAGTTCTTC. The rearrangement links TRBV9 to TRBJ2-1; D tentatively fits TRBD1 or TRBD2 (5 bases each). The V end was cut by 0 bases, the J end by 5 bases, with 12 bases between. The CDR3 extends over 15 amino acids. Germline V gene sequence: CDR1 SGDLS, CDR2 YYNGEE. The full variable domain, in which reference TRBV9 and TRBJ2-1 provide the parts outside the CDR3, is DSGVTQTPKHLITATGQRVTLRCSPRSGDLSVYWYQQSLDQGLQFLIQYYNGEERAKGNILERFSAQQFPDLHSELNLSSLELGDSALYFCASSVVGATDNEQFFGPGTRLTVL.

This clonotype was detected many times. The chain has TRBV7-9 and TRBJ2-5, with 10 bases lining up with TRBD1. The V segment lost 6 bases and the J segment 3 bases; nucleotides outside the gene matches: 7. Germline CDR1 is SEHNR and CDR2 is FQNEAQ (reference sequence). CDR3 length: 15 residues. CDR3 residues: CASRWTGGVEETQYF. The CDR3, as DNA: TGTGCCAGCAGATGGACAGGGGGAGTGGAAGAGACCCAGTACTTC.

The table lists this clonotype with many counts. The J gene is TRBJ2-7, the V gene TRBV6-1; D is undetermined. This CDR3 region has 14 residues. Trimming removed 5 bases at V and 1 base at J, with 12 bases between. Germline CDR1 reads MNHNS; CDR2 reads SASEGT. CDR3 DNA: TGTGCCAGCAGTCCCAGGTTAAGGTCCTACGAGCAGTACTTC. It specifies CASSPRLRSYEQYF.

This clonotype was recorded at least ten times. The chain is built from TRBV30 and TRBJ1-1; a possible D gene is TRBD1 (5 bases). V was clipped by 2 bases and J by 1 base, with 11 bases between them. The CDR3 is 14 amino acids. Germline-derived CDR1 and CDR2 are GTSNPN and SVGIG (reference sequence). The DNA of the CDR3 is TGTGCCTGGAGTTCCGGGGGTGGGAACACTGAAGCTTTCTTT. Translation gives CAWSSGGGNTEAFF. Variable domain in full (rest from reference TRBV30 and TRBJ1-1): SQTIHQWPATLVQPVGSPLSLECTVEGTSNPNLYWYRQAAGRGLQLLFYSVGIGQISSEVPQNLSASRPQDRQFILSSKKLLLSDSGFYLCAWSSGGGNTEAFFGQGTRLTVV.

This clonotype was seen a handful of times. This chain joins TRBV7-9 and TRBJ2-7; D gene ambiguous. Germline V gene sequence: CDR1 SEHNR, CDR2 FQNEAQ (reference sequence). CDR3 size: 12 residues. V was pared by 5 bases and J by 4 bases, with 9 bases between. The CDR3 reads CASSIDGYEQYF. CDR3 in DNA: TGTGCCAGCAGCATCGACGGTTACGAGCAGTACTTC.

This chain joins TRBV5-6 and TRBJ1-5; D gene uncertain. Germline V gives CDR1 SGHDT, CDR2 YYEEEE. V lost 4 bases and J lost 5, with 16 bases in between. The CDR3 has 15 amino acids. CDR3 nucleotide sequence: TGTGCCAGCAGCCACTCACAGAATTCCTATCAGCCCCAGCATTTT. Amino acids: CASSHSQNSYQPQHF.

The rearrangement joins TRBV27 to TRBJ2-1; 11 nucleotides agree with TRBD2. V gave up 5 bases and J gave up 0 bases; unmatched junction bases: 9. This CDR3 has 18 amino acids. Germline assignment: CDR1 MNHEY and CDR2 SMNVEV (reference sequence). DNA for the CDR3: TGTGCCAGCAGTACCCGACTAGCGGGACCCCTCTCCTACAATGAGCAGTTCTTC. Amino acid sequence: CASSTRLAGPLSYNEQFF.

Worth noting for this clonotype: A read error may explain this, as a much larger clone is one base away. The chain has TRBV27 and TRBJ2-1, with D possibly being TRBD1 or TRBD2 (6 bases each). This CDR3 region has 15 residues. Germline values: CDR1 MNHEY, CDR2 SMNVEV (reference sequence). V shed 6 bases and J shed 6 bases, with 18 bases lying between them. The CDR3 loop is CASSRQGGNGNEQFF. The CDR3 bases are TGTGCCAGCAGCCGACAAGGGGGGAACGGCAATGAGCAGTTCTTC.

This clonotype has ten or more counts. The rearrangement uses TRBV20-1 and TRBJ2-2; D is uncertain. Trimming cost V 0 bases and J 6 bases, with 17 bases left between them. Germline V gene sequence: CDR1 DFQATT, CDR2 SNEGSKA (reference sequence). The CDR3 has 16 residues. The CDR3 DNA reads TGCAGTGCTAGAGATCCGTCAACCGGAGAGGCCGGGGAGCTGTTTTTT. Translated, it gives CSARDPSTGEAGELFF.

This clonotype has ten or more counts. The chain combines TRBV2 with TRBJ1-1; D unclear. CDR3 length equals 13 residues. V was shortened by 6 bases and J by 1 base, with 9 bases between the two germline ends. Per the germline V gene, CDR1 is SNHLY and CDR2 is FYNNEI. The CDR3 loop is CASRAQENTEAFF. CDR3 bases: TGTGCCAGCAGGGCGCAGGAGAACACTGAAGCTTTCTTT.

This clonotype was recorded a few times. The chain combines TRBV5-1 with TRBJ2-7, with 9 bases that match TRBD1. V shed 0 bases and J 4 bases; nucleotides not matched to a gene: 5. Germline CDR1 reads SGHRS; CDR2 reads YFSETQ. CDR3 length: 15 amino acids. The CDR3 nucleotides are TGCGCCAGCAGCTTGGATGCGACAGGGGGTTACGAGCAGTACTTC. It yields the protein CASSLDATGGYEQYF.

This clonotype was counted ten times or more. The V gene is TRBV7-6, the J gene TRBJ2-1, with 8 bases aligning to TRBD2. Germline-derived CDR1 and CDR2 are SGHVS and FNYEAQ. CDR3 length equals 15 residues. The J segment lost 7 bases and the V segment lost 5 bases, leaving 10 bases of the junction unmatched. The CDR3 here is CASSPRVAGNNEQFF. The CDR3 DNA reads as TGTGCCAGCAGCCCCAGAGTAGCGGGAAATAATGAGCAGTTCTTC.